Detailed here is one T cell receptor (beta chain). Per germline, CDR1 MNHNS and CDR2 SASEGT. The CDR3 covers 14 residues. V was pared by 5 bases and J by 3 bases, with 13 bases between. The sample comes from a study of T cell changes during pregnancy in multiple sclerosis. Sequencing was performed with immunoSEQ multiplex PCR; in TCRdb, only in-frame clones are kept and a portion is missing. The sample lists under 130,000 clones; 85% to 95% were seen once. The sequences come from peripheral blood, collected after pregnancy. The TCR sequence derives from a female donor with multiple sclerosis, enrolled in a pregnancy study. This chain joins TRBV6-1 and TRBJ1-2; D gene ambiguous. The CDR3 DNA reads TGTGCCAGCAGTCCCCAAGGGCGGGACTATGGCTACACCTTC. Residues: CASSPQGRDYGYTF.